This TCR beta chain derives from a study of T cells in localized non-small cell lung cancer. As to this clone: Antigen: not known.

Notes on the study in general: One tumor region alone was sequenced, and heterogeneity therefore remains possible.

The CDR3 covers 9 residues. Germline CDR1 and CDR2: MNHEY and SMNVEV (reference sequence). Trimming left V 11 bases short and J 3 bases short, with 4 bases between. Profiled with immunoSEQ multiplex PCR; TCRdb holds only in-frame clones, not every one. The sample includes about 26,000 clones, around 83% of them seen just once. The TCR was taken from a woman aged 40-75 years with stage I lung adenocarcinoma. The chain joins TRBV27 to TRBJ1-1; D remains unclear. The sequences come from peripheral blood, collected before any cancer treatment. CDR3 amino acids: CAPHTEAFF. As DNA, the CDR3 is TGTGCCCCCCACACTGAAGCTTTCTTT.